A selection of T cell receptor beta chains follows, all from one sample in a study of PD-L1 blockade in urothelial cancer. Repertoires were generated with immunoSEQ multiplex PCR, while TCRdb's copy carries only in-frame clones and drops some. Among approximately 100,000 clones listed, around 82% were seen once. The sample here was PBMCs, taken around atezolizumab (anti-PD-L1) treatment. The receptors derive from a man aged 50 to 60 with urothelial cancer. CDR3s include the opening cysteine and the closing phenylalanine or tryptophan. A D gene is named only where the DNA matches it firmly. Not all rows give a size; the values are once, few, many and, for expanded clones, a class.

TRBD1	TRBJ2-4	NA	TRBV19	14	TGTGCCAGTAGTATTCAAGGGGGCGCGAACATTCAGTACTTC	CASSIQGGANIQYF
TRBD2	TRBJ2-7	NA	TRBV5-1	16	TGCGCCAGCAGCTCCGCCGGGACTAGCGGGACTTACGAGCAGTACTTC	CASSSAGTSGTYEQYF
NA	TRBJ2-7	NA	TRBV7-9	12	TGTGCCAGCAGCTTAACGGGATACGAGCAGTACTTC	CASSLTGYEQYF
NA	TRBJ1-2	NA	TRBV4-2	16	TGTGCCAGCAGCCAAAACCCGGGGGGCGCGGACTATGGCTACACCTTC	CASSQNPGGADYGYTF
TRBD2	TRBJ2-5	NA	TRBV7-3	16	TGTGCCAGCAGCGCACTAGCGGGAGGGCCTTGGGAGACCCAGTACTTC	CASSALAGGPWETQYF
NA	TRBJ2-7	NA	TRBV18	14	TGTGCCAGCTCACCACCGAACCGGTACTACGAGCAGTACTTC	CASSPPNRYYEQYF
TRBD2	TRBJ2-7	NA	TRBV6-7	13	TGTGCCGCAAGGTTGGGGGGGACCTACGAGCAGTACTTC	CAARLGGTYEQYF
NA	TRBJ1-2	NA	TRBV7-9	14	TGTGCCAGCAGCCCAACCGGGGTTAACTATGGCTACACCTTC	CASSPTGVNYGYTF
TRBD2	TRBJ2-3	NA	TRBV19	15	TGTGCCAGTAGTGTCCAGACTAGCAACACAGATACGCAGTATTTT	CASSVQTSNTDTQYF
TRBD1	TRBJ1-1	NA	TRBV6-6	16	TGTGCCAGCAGTTACGGGACAGGACTCATGAACACTGAAGCTTTCTTT	CASSYGTGLMNTEAFF
TRBD2	TRBJ2-3	NA	TRBV7-9	16	TGTGCCAGCAGCCCCAGACTAGCGGGGCCCTCCGATACGCAGTATTTT	CASSPRLAGPSDTQYF
NA	TRBJ1-4	NA	TRBV6-1	13	TGTGCCAGCGGGTGGGAGGGGTTGGCAAAACTGTTTTTT	CASGWEGLAKLFF
TRBD2	TRBJ2-1	NA	TRBV28	15	TGTGCCAGCTCAATAGCGGGAGGGACGGGCAATGAGCAGTTCTTC	CASSIAGGTGNEQFF
TRBD2	TRBJ2-3	NA	TRBV6-5	16	TGTGCCAGCAGTTACTCGAGGGCGGGAGGCACAGATACGCAGTATTTT	CASSYSRAGGTDTQYF
NA	TRBJ2-7	NA	TRBV7-8	15	TGTGCCAGCAGCTGGGCCGATTCAAACTCCTACGAGCAGTACTTC	CASSWADSNSYEQYF
NA	TRBJ1-5	NA	TRBV2	14	TGTGCCAGCAGTGAAACGGGGGGCTGGCAGCCCCAGCATTTT	CASSETGGWQPQHF
TRBD2	TRBJ2-7	NA	TRBV11-2	17	TGTGCCAGCAGCTTAGGGGGGGGACTAGCGGGAGCATACGAGCAGTACTTC	CASSLGGGLAGAYEQYF
NA	TRBJ1-2	NA	TRBV28	14	TGTGCCAGCAGTTTAGGGGAGGGGAGCTATGGCTACACCTTC	CASSLGEGSYGYTF
NA	TRBJ2-2	few	TRBV7-9	15	TGTGCCAGCAGCTTAGGAACTCTGAACACCGGGGAGCTGTTTTTT	CASSLGTLNTGELFF
TRBD2	TRBJ2-1	NA	TRBV5-1	18	TGCGCCAGCAGCGCTCTCGGAGAGCGGGAGGGCCCCTACAATGAGCAGTTCTTC	CASSALGEREGPYNEQFF
NA	TRBJ1-4	NA	TRBV28	14	TGTGCCAGCAGAACAGGCCCCGCTAATGAAAAACTGTTTTTT	CASRTGPANEKLFF
TRBD2	TRBJ2-1	NA	TRBV10-3	16	TGTGCCATCAGTGAGTCCCGGGAGGCCCAGAACAATGAGCAGTTCTTC	CAISESREAQNNEQFF
NA	TRBJ1-3	NA	TRBV29-1	12	TGCAGCGTTCGAGGCCTTGGAAACACCATATATTTT	CSVRGLGNTIYF
TRBD2	TRBJ2-2	NA	TRBV5-4	17	TGTGCCAGCAGCTTGGAGTTCCTAGCGGAAAACACCGGGGAGCTGTTTTTT	CASSLEFLAENTGELFF
NA	TRBJ1-6	NA	TRBV7-9	17	TGTGCCAGCACCTCCGGGGGGGATAGCTCCTATAATTCACCCCTCCACTTT	CASTSGGDSSYNSPLHF
TRBD1	TRBJ2-7	NA	TRBV18	15	TGTGCCAGCTCACCCCCCGGGACAGGGAGGAACGAGCAGTACTTC	CASSPPGTGRNEQYF
NA	TRBJ1-3	NA	TRBV6-1	15	TGTGCCAGCAGTGAAAACCCAGGCTCTGGAAACACCATATATTTT	CASSENPGSGNTIYF
NA	TRBJ1-1	once	TRBV2	13	TGTGCCAGCAGTGCCCGTCCGGAGGCTGAAGCTTTCTTT	CASSARPEAEAFF
NA	TRBJ2-2	NA	TRBV28	16	TGTGCCAGCAGTTTATCCCGGCTAGCTGGGGCCGGGGAGCTGTTTTTT	CASSLSRLAGAGELFF
TRBD1	TRBJ1-2	NA	TRBV7-2	13	TGTGCCAGCAGCCAAAGCACTAACAGGGGCGGCACCTTC	CASSQSTNRGGTF
NA	TRBJ2-7	NA	TRBV6-6	14	TGTGCCAGCAGTTCCCAACCTTGGGAGGCCGAGCAGTACTTC	CASSSQPWEAEQYF
TRBD1	TRBJ2-7	few	TRBV19	14	TGTGCCAGTAGTGCCCCGGGACAGGGGGCCGAGCAGTACTTC	CASSAPGQGAEQYF
NA	TRBJ2-5	NA	TRBV5-4	18	TGTGCCAGCAGCTCCCCCGGAGGGGCCGCAACCCCTCAAGAGACCCAGTACTTC	CASSSPGGAATPQETQYF
TRBD2	TRBJ2-2	NA	TRBV7-2	15	TGTGCCAGCAGCTTCGGACTAGCAGTAACCGGGGAGCTGTTTTTT	CASSFGLAVTGELFF
TRBD1	TRBJ2-1	NA	TRBV7-8	15	TGTGCCAGCAGCCCAGACAGGGGAACCTACAATGAGCAGTTCTTC	CASSPDRGTYNEQFF
NA	TRBJ2-5	NA	TRBV7-2	16	TGTGCCAGCAGCCGAGGGTCCCCGGGACTCCAAGAGACCCAGTACTTC	CASSRGSPGLQETQYF
TRBD1	TRBJ2-7	NA	TRBV5-4	14	TGTGCCAGCAGCTTAGAACAGGGGGCGGGTGAGCAGTACTTC	CASSLEQGAGEQYF
TRBD2	TRBJ2-7	NA	TRBV5-4	15	TGTGCCAGCAGTTACGGCGGACTAGCCGACTACGAGCAGTACTTC	CASSYGGLADYEQYF
TRBD2	TRBJ2-1	NA	TRBV19	15	TGTGCCAGTAGTATAGTAGCGGGAGTAAGCGGTGAGCAGTTCTTC	CASSIVAGVSGEQFF
NA	TRBJ2-7	NA	TRBV18	14	TGTGCCAGCTCACTCCCCGCGGAGACCTACGAGCAGTACTTC	CASSLPAETYEQYF
TRBD2	TRBJ2-7	NA	TRBV5-1	15	TGCGCCAGCAGGCCAGCAACTAGCGGGGCCTACGAGCAGTACTTC	CASRPATSGAYEQYF
NA	TRBJ2-2	NA	TRBV5-1	15	TGCGCCAGCATGGAAGGGACTGGGGCCACCGGGGAGCTGTTTTTT	CASMEGTGATGELFF
TRBD2	TRBJ2-3	NA	TRBV5-1	16	TGCGCCAGCAGCTTGGCGGTAGCGGGAGGGATAGATACGCAGTATTTT	CASSLAVAGGIDTQYF
TRBD1	TRBJ2-1	NA	TRBV28	14	TGTGCCAGCAAAGCGACAGGGGTTCTCGATGAGCAGTTCTTC	CASKATGVLDEQFF
NA	TRBJ2-3	NA	TRBV27	12	TGTGCCAGCACTTCCCACAGGGATACGCAGTATTTT	CASTSHRDTQYF
NA	TRBJ1-5	NA	TRBV18	16	TGTGCCAGCTCACCAGAGGGTCCCCGGAGCAATCAGCCCCAGCATTTT	CASSPEGPRSNQPQHF
NA	TRBJ2-1	NA	TRBV15	11	TGTGCCACCAGCGGAGGGACAGAGCAGTTCTTC	CATSGGTEQFF
TRBD2	TRBJ2-7	NA	TRBV30	14	TGTGCCTGGAGTGTAGGCGGGAGCTCCTACGAGCAGTACTTC	CAWSVGGSSYEQYF
TRBD1	TRBJ1-6	NA	TRBV9	15	TGTGCCAGCAGCGTTGGACAGGGCTTTAATTCACCCCTCCACTTT	CASSVGQGFNSPLHF
NA	TRBJ1-4	once	TRBV20-1	11	TGCAGTGCTTTTCACAGTGGAAAACTGTTTTTT	CSAFHSGKLFF
NA	TRBJ1-6	NA	TRBV27	13	TGTGCCAGCAGCGACAGCTGGAATTCACCCCTCCACTTT	CASSDSWNSPLHF
NA	TRBJ2-5	NA	TRBV7-3	13	TGTGCCAGCAGCCCGACAGGAAGAGAGACCCAGTACTTC	CASSPTGRETQYF
TRBD2	TRBJ2-3	NA	TRBV5-1	18	TGCGCCAGCAGCTTGCTAGGTAGCGGGAGATCGGGGACAGATACGCAGTATTTT	CASSLLGSGRSGTDTQYF
NA	TRBJ1-5	NA	TRBV10-3	14	TGTGCCATCAGTGAGGGACAGACCAATCAGCCCCAGCATTTT	CAISEGQTNQPQHF
NA	TRBJ1-1	NA	TRBV30	13	TGTGCCTGGGGACACAGGGAGAACACTGAAGCTTTCTTT	CAWGHRENTEAFF
TRBD1	TRBJ2-1	NA	TRBV28	16	TGTGCCAGCAGTATTTTCGGGACAGGGTCCTACAATGAGCAGTTCTTC	CASSIFGTGSYNEQFF